This T cell receptor (beta chain) was sequenced in a study of blood T cells in healthy people across ages. Next came a second PCR, run for about 7 to 12 cycles, which used a sample-barcoded 5' primer along with a J-beta primer mix. One entry per CDR3 protein results from TCRdb running MiXCR on the 5' RACE reads. The data show about 670,000 distinct CDR3 sequences, roughly half seen once. Per the germline V gene, CDR1 is SGHVT and CDR2 is SQSDAQ. The J segment lost 4 bases and the V segment lost 8 bases, leaving 15 bases of the junction unmatched. The CDR3 runs to 17 residues. The J gene is TRBJ2-7, the V gene TRBV7-4, with 12 bases fitting TRBD1. The sample taken for sequencing was blood. The TCR was taken from a woman older than 75 in good health. This chain's CDR3 is CASPSPPGQGASYEQYF. CDR3 DNA sequence: TGTGCCAGCCCGAGTCCGCCGGGACAGGGGGCGTCTTACGAGCAGTACTTC.